A selection of T cell receptor beta chains follows, all from one sample in a study of regulatory T cells in long-lasting Graves disease. TCRdb used MiXCR to reprocess the multiplex PCR reads, holding one entry per CDR3 protein. The data hold about 290,000 distinct CDR3 sequences, with roughly a fifth observed a single time. The source material was peripheral blood mononuclear cells (PBMCs), sampled when the disease was refractory, from a patient treated with antithyroid drugs. The receptors here all came from a female donor with Graves disease. Both conserved end residues are trimmed from each CDR3. Each record gives: J gene, D gene, clone size, V gene, CDR3 protein. D genes are given only for firm matches. The listing skips clone size in some rows; elsewhere it reads once, few, many or a size class.

j_gene: TRBJ2-7
d_gene: TRBD2
abundance: few
v_gene: TRBV19
CDR3aa: ASSLTPAGGPDEQY

j_gene: TRBJ1-4
d_gene: TRBD1
abundance: .
v_gene: TRBV5-1
CDR3aa: ASSLGTGGPEKLF

j_gene: TRBJ2-1
d_gene: .
abundance: few
v_gene: TRBV7-2
CDR3aa: ASSTDWLGDNEQF

j_gene: TRBJ1-6
d_gene: .
abundance: .
v_gene: TRBV27
CDR3aa: ASSSRLASNSPLH

j_gene: TRBJ1-2
d_gene: TRBD1
abundance: many
v_gene: TRBV7-9
CDR3aa: ASSQIRDRVHGYT

j_gene: TRBJ1-1
d_gene: .
abundance: few
v_gene: TRBV20-1
CDR3aa: SARAIRLNTEAF

j_gene: TRBJ1-3
d_gene: TRBD1
abundance: .
v_gene: TRBV30
CDR3aa: AWSSGQGRNTIY

j_gene: TRBJ2-5
d_gene: TRBD2
abundance: .
v_gene: TRBV11-2
CDR3aa: ATGLAGGAETQY

j_gene: TRBJ2-7
d_gene: .
abundance: many
v_gene: TRBV5-1
CDR3aa: ASSLGQSSYEQY

j_gene: TRBJ2-5
d_gene: .
abundance: few
v_gene: TRBV29-1
CDR3aa: SVPLESETQY

j_gene: TRBJ1-2
d_gene: .
abundance: .
v_gene: TRBV25-1
CDR3aa: ASSEYTGNYGYT

j_gene: TRBJ2-7
d_gene: TRBD1
abundance: many
v_gene: TRBV30
CDR3aa: AWRDRGNYEQY

j_gene: TRBJ2-5
d_gene: .
abundance: .
v_gene: TRBV18
CDR3aa: ASCGGIEETQY

j_gene: TRBJ1-2
d_gene: .
abundance: few
v_gene: TRBV30
CDR3aa: AWSSANYGYT

j_gene: TRBJ1-2
d_gene: .
abundance: many
v_gene: TRBV28
CDR3aa: ASSLFGINYGYT

j_gene: TRBJ1-5
d_gene: .
abundance: few
v_gene: TRBV27
CDR3aa: ASSLEGPNQPQH

j_gene: TRBJ2-1
d_gene: TRBD1
abundance: .
v_gene: TRBV30
CDR3aa: AWSVPGTGFFEQF

j_gene: TRBJ1-1
d_gene: .
abundance: .
v_gene: TRBV6-5
CDR3aa: ASSYTGSGEAF

j_gene: TRBJ2-3
d_gene: .
abundance: .
v_gene: TRBV7-3
CDR3aa: ASSSSDFSDTQY

j_gene: TRBJ2-5
d_gene: .
abundance: many
v_gene: TRBV20-1
CDR3aa: SAPDRSQETQY

j_gene: TRBJ2-6
d_gene: .
abundance: .
v_gene: TRBV30
CDR3aa: AWRSGANVLT

j_gene: TRBJ2-5
d_gene: TRBD2
abundance: many
v_gene: TRBV20-1
CDR3aa: SARGRGGETQY

j_gene: TRBJ2-7
d_gene: TRBD1
abundance: once
v_gene: TRBV20-1
CDR3aa: SARDQGQVLYEQY

j_gene: TRBJ1-4
d_gene: TRBD1
abundance: few
v_gene: TRBV27
CDR3aa: ASSLQGQREKLF

j_gene: TRBJ1-1
d_gene: .
abundance: .
v_gene: TRBV30
CDR3aa: AWARDMNTEAF

j_gene: TRBJ2-5
d_gene: .
abundance: .
v_gene: TRBV7-2
CDR3aa: ASSYSGNGGQETQY

j_gene: TRBJ2-7
d_gene: TRBD2
abundance: .
v_gene: TRBV7-2
CDR3aa: ASSLGIAGAYEQY

j_gene: TRBJ2-7
d_gene: TRBD1
abundance: many
v_gene: TRBV5-1
CDR3aa: ASSSSTGMAYEQY

j_gene: TRBJ2-2
d_gene: TRBD1
abundance: many
v_gene: TRBV11-2
CDR3aa: ASSLGPDRGPTGELF

j_gene: TRBJ2-2
d_gene: .
abundance: many
v_gene: TRBV28
CDR3aa: ASSPDGSGIVPGELF

j_gene: TRBJ1-2
d_gene: .
abundance: many
v_gene: TRBV2
CDR3aa: ASRAPDSPYGYT

j_gene: TRBJ2-2
d_gene: TRBD2
abundance: many
v_gene: TRBV12-3/TRBV12-4
CDR3aa: ASSLLAGVETGELF

j_gene: TRBJ2-2
d_gene: .
abundance: few
v_gene: TRBV6-2/TRBV6-3
CDR3aa: ASSYAFVGLLITGELF

j_gene: TRBJ2-5
d_gene: .
abundance: few
v_gene: TRBV7-2
CDR3aa: ASSPGGHGQETQY

j_gene: TRBJ2-2
d_gene: .
abundance: few
v_gene: TRBV28
CDR3aa: ASSVTGVVEELF

j_gene: TRBJ2-5
d_gene: TRBD1
abundance: few
v_gene: TRBV7-3
CDR3aa: ASSPQTGSYGETQY

j_gene: TRBJ2-2
d_gene: .
abundance: many
v_gene: TRBV12-3/TRBV12-4
CDR3aa: ASSLATGELF

j_gene: TRBJ1-5
d_gene: .
abundance: many
v_gene: TRBV12-3/TRBV12-4
CDR3aa: ASSLSAPIQPQH

j_gene: TRBJ2-7
d_gene: .
abundance: many
v_gene: TRBV2
CDR3aa: ASSEDPAYEQY

j_gene: TRBJ2-5
d_gene: .
abundance: many
v_gene: TRBV7-9
CDR3aa: ASSPPAGETQY

j_gene: TRBJ2-3
d_gene: .
abundance: few
v_gene: TRBV29-1
CDR3aa: SGVSTDTQY

j_gene: TRBJ2-7
d_gene: .
abundance: few
v_gene: TRBV6-5
CDR3aa: ASSYSKGSLSYEQY

j_gene: TRBJ2-5
d_gene: .
abundance: few
v_gene: TRBV29-1
CDR3aa: SVDLSLGHFQETQY

j_gene: TRBJ2-5
d_gene: .
abundance: .
v_gene: TRBV9
CDR3aa: ASSLVAFQETQY

j_gene: TRBJ2-5
d_gene: .
abundance: many
v_gene: TRBV3-1
CDR3aa: ASDSGLRETQY

j_gene: TRBJ2-2
d_gene: TRBD2
abundance: .
v_gene: TRBV7-2
CDR3aa: ASSFRASGISGELF

j_gene: TRBJ2-7
d_gene: .
abundance: many
v_gene: TRBV28
CDR3aa: ASSFSPTAGEQY

j_gene: TRBJ1-5
d_gene: .
abundance: .
v_gene: TRBV6-1
CDR3aa: ASSGIQPQH

j_gene: TRBJ1-1
d_gene: .
abundance: .
v_gene: TRBV24-1
CDR3aa: ATKGRGTEAF

j_gene: TRBJ2-7
d_gene: TRBD2
abundance: few
v_gene: TRBV6-9
CDR3aa: ASSYGAGVLYEQY

j_gene: TRBJ2-4
d_gene: .
abundance: many
v_gene: TRBV20-1
CDR3aa: SARDWDIQY

j_gene: TRBJ1-4
d_gene: .
abundance: many
v_gene: TRBV7-2
CDR3aa: ASSSGDTTNEKLF

j_gene: TRBJ1-1
d_gene: TRBD1
abundance: .
v_gene: TRBV12-3/TRBV12-4
CDR3aa: ASSRDSGNTEAF